The rows below give T cell receptor beta chains drawn from one sample of a study of blood T cell repertoires in COVID-19. Sequencing used immunoSEQ multiplex PCR; TCRdb keeps in-frame clones, though not all of them. This sample carries roughly 43,000 clones, roughly 70% of them seen once, and the ten largest clones take around 6.5%. Sequencing was done on a sample of peripheral blood. The receptors originated from a man at least 80 years old with acute or convalescent COVID-19. Both conserved end residues are part of each CDR3. D genes are given only for firm matches. Size tells how often a clone was seen (once, few, many) or the class of an expanded clone, and some rows leave it out.

CDR3aa: CASSPFPGTGPYEQYF
abundance: few
v_gene: TRBV19
d_gene: TRBD1

CDR3aa: CASSLHRTGSGTDTQYF
abundance: -
v_gene: TRBV5-5
d_gene: TRBD1

CDR3aa: CSAGRGPFTEAFF
abundance: -
v_gene: TRBV29-1
d_gene: TRBD1

CDR3aa: CASSSGGFIF
abundance: -
v_gene: TRBV6-5
d_gene: -

CDR3aa: CASSAVGQGAGNTIYF
abundance: -
v_gene: TRBV9
d_gene: TRBD1

CDR3aa: CASSGKDRGRSNEKLFF
abundance: few
v_gene: TRBV4-1
d_gene: TRBD1

CDR3aa: CASSSRTPGEQFF
abundance: -
v_gene: TRBV7-6
d_gene: -

CDR3aa: CASSQVSGEKLFF
abundance: -
v_gene: TRBV3-1/TRBV3-2
d_gene: -

CDR3aa: CASSPQTGSGNTIYF
abundance: -
v_gene: TRBV7-9
d_gene: -

CDR3aa: CASRAQSGANVLTF
abundance: -
v_gene: TRBV7-9
d_gene: -

CDR3aa: CASSHGQTSQFF
abundance: -
v_gene: TRBV11-2
d_gene: -

CDR3aa: CASARGDTTYEQYF
abundance: -
v_gene: TRBV4-3
d_gene: -

CDR3aa: CASTSRAYTSTDTQYF
abundance: -
v_gene: TRBV19
d_gene: -

CDR3aa: CASSTLSGANYGYTF
abundance: -
v_gene: TRBV27
d_gene: -

CDR3aa: CASSSLNQPQHF
abundance: -
v_gene: TRBV5-6
d_gene: -

CDR3aa: CASGSGTGGRQPQHF
abundance: -
v_gene: TRBV12-5
d_gene: TRBD1

CDR3aa: CASSITYWEVVEQFF
abundance: -
v_gene: TRBV19
d_gene: -

CDR3aa: CASSQQTSGSLGEQFF
abundance: -
v_gene: TRBV4-1
d_gene: TRBD2

CDR3aa: CASTLDRANEKLFF
abundance: -
v_gene: TRBV19
d_gene: TRBD1

CDR3aa: CASRGGRIVGWGYTF
abundance: few
v_gene: TRBV6-6
d_gene: -

CDR3aa: CASSKDRYGYTF
abundance: -
v_gene: TRBV5-6
d_gene: TRBD1

CDR3aa: CASSQGETEAFF
abundance: -
v_gene: TRBV3-1/TRBV3-2
d_gene: -

CDR3aa: CASSFYPGELFF
abundance: -
v_gene: TRBV6-5
d_gene: -

CDR3aa: CASSLGVGGGPSEAFF
abundance: few
v_gene: TRBV7-2
d_gene: -

CDR3aa: CASSIQGSTEAFF
abundance: -
v_gene: TRBV7-9
d_gene: TRBD1

CDR3aa: CSVADSFYQPQHF
abundance: -
v_gene: TRBV29-1
d_gene: -

CDR3aa: CASRTQGWTGELFF
abundance: few
v_gene: TRBV25-1
d_gene: -

CDR3aa: CASGRTEGVNYGYTF
abundance: -
v_gene: TRBV6-1
d_gene: -

CDR3aa: CASSDGTGNQPQHF
abundance: -
v_gene: TRBV9
d_gene: TRBD1

CDR3aa: CASSPPTAQGPNEKLFF
abundance: -
v_gene: TRBV18
d_gene: -

CDR3aa: CSVTGTGAGEAFF
abundance: -
v_gene: TRBV29-1
d_gene: TRBD1

CDR3aa: CASSHTRDEETQYF
abundance: few
v_gene: TRBV5-4
d_gene: -

CDR3aa: CASSPTLTEANYGYTF
abundance: -
v_gene: TRBV14
d_gene: -

CDR3aa: CASSLAGDEAFF
abundance: few
v_gene: TRBV5-1
d_gene: -

CDR3aa: CAISSPTENTEAFF
abundance: -
v_gene: TRBV10-3
d_gene: -

CDR3aa: CASSPRPISGDNEQFF
abundance: -
v_gene: TRBV7-3
d_gene: TRBD2

CDR3aa: CASSPEGQGSNQPQHF
abundance: -
v_gene: TRBV18
d_gene: TRBD1

CDR3aa: CASSFGGTPYEQYF
abundance: -
v_gene: TRBV28
d_gene: TRBD2

CDR3aa: CASSLGTGSYSSYEQYF
abundance: -
v_gene: TRBV5-8
d_gene: TRBD1

CDR3aa: CASRQGSGEQFF
abundance: -
v_gene: TRBV19
d_gene: TRBD1

CDR3aa: CASLDGGSYNEQFF
abundance: -
v_gene: TRBV11-3
d_gene: -

CDR3aa: CASSAGYPGLAANEQFF
abundance: once
v_gene: TRBV18
d_gene: TRBD2

CDR3aa: CASSSLGGDTEAFF
abundance: once
v_gene: TRBV5-1
d_gene: TRBD1

CDR3aa: CASSFTTGTVYEQYF
abundance: once
v_gene: TRBV7-8
d_gene: TRBD1

CDR3aa: CASSWPPTGAYEQYF
abundance: once
v_gene: TRBV11-2
d_gene: -

CDR3aa: CASGLVEGETQYF
abundance: few
v_gene: TRBV12-5
d_gene: -

CDR3aa: CASSSGQGSIGETQYF
abundance: -
v_gene: TRBV5-8
d_gene: TRBD1

CDR3aa: CASSFTGTGADTQYF
abundance: -
v_gene: TRBV7-8
d_gene: TRBD1

CDR3aa: CASSQNPGGEETQYF
abundance: -
v_gene: TRBV9
d_gene: TRBD1